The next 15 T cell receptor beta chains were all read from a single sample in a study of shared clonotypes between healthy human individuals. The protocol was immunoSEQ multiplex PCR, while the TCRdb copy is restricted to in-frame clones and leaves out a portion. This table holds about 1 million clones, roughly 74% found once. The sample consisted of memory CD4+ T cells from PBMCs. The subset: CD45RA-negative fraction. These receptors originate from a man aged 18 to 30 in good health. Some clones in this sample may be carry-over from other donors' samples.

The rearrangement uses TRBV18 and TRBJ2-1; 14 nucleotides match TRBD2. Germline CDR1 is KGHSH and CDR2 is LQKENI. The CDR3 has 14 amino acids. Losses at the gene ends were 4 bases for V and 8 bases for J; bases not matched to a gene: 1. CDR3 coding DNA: TGTGCCAGCTCACGACTAGCGGGAGGGGATGAGCAGTTCTTC. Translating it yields CASSRLAGGDEQFF.

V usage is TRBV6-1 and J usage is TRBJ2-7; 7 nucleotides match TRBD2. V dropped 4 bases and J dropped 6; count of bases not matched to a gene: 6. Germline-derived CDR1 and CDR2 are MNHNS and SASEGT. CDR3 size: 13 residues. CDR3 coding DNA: TGTGCCAGCAGTGCTAGCGGACGAGTCGAGCAGTACTTC. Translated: CASSASGRVEQYF.

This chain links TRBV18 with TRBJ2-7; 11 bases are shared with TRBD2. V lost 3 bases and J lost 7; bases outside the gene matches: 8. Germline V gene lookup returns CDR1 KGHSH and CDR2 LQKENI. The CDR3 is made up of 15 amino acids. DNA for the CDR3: TGTGCCAGCTCACCTGGGACTAGCGGTCTCCAGGAGCAGTACTTC. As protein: CASSPGTSGLQEQYF.

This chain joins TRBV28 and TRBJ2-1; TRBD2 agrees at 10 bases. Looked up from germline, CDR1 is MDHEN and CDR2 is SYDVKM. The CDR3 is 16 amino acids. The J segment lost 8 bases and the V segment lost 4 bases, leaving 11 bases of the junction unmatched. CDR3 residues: CASSSRAGGQPYEQFF. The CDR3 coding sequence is TGTGCCAGCAGTTCCCGAGCGGGAGGGCAACCTTATGAGCAGTTCTTC.

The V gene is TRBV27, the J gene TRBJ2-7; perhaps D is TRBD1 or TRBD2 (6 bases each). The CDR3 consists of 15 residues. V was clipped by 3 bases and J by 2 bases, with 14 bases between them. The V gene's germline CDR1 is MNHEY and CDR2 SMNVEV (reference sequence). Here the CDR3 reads CASSLYRAGPYEQYF. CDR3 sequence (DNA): TGTGCCAGCAGTTTGTACAGGGCGGGACCCTACGAGCAGTACTTC.

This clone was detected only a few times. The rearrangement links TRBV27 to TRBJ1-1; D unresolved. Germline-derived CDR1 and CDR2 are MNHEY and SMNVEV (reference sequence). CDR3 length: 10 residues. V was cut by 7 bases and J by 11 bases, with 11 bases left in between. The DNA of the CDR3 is TGTGCCAGCACGTACATCCATGCTTTCTTT. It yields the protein CASTYIHAFF.

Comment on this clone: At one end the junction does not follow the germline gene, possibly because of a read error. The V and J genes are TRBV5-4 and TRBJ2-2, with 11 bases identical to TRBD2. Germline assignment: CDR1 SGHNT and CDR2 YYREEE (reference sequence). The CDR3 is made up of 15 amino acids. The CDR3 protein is CASSSTSGNPGELFF. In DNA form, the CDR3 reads TGTGCCAGCAGCTCGACTAGCGGGAACCCCGGGGAGCTGTTTTTT.

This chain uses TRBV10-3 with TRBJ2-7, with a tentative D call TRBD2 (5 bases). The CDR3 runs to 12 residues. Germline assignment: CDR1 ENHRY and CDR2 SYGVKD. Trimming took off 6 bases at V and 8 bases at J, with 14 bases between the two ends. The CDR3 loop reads CAISIAGGKQYF. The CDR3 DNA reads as TGTGCCATCAGCATTGCAGGAGGAAAGCAGTACTTC.

The CDR3 DNA is TGTGCCACCGAGGGGTTAGCCAAAAACATTCAGTACTTC. It specifies CATEGLAKNIQYF. The chain carries TRBV30 and TRBJ2-4; TRBD1 or TRBD2 may be the D gene (5 bases each). Trimming removed 8 bases at V and 0 bases at J, with 11 bases between. Germline loops: CDR1 GTSNPN, CDR2 SVGIG (reference sequence). The CDR3 sequence is 13 residues long.

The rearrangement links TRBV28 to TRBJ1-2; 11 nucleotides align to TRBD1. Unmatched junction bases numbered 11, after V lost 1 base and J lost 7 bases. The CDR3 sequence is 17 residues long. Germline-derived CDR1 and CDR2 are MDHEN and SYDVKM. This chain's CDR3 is CASSLSLDRGRGSGYTF. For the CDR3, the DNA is TGTGCCAGCAGTTTATCCTTGGACAGGGGGCGCGGTAGTGGCTACACCTTC.

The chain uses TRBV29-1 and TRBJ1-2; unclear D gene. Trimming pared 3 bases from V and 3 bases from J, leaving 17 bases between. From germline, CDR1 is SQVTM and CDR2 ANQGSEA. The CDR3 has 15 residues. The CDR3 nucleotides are TGCAGCGTTGATAAAAGAGGTGGCGTCGACTATGGCTACACCTTC. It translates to CSVDKRGGVDYGYTF.

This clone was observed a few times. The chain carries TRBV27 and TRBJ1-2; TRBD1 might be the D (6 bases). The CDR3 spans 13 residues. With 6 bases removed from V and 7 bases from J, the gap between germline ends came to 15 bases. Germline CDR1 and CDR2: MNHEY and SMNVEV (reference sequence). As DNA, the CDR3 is TGTGCCAGCAGATTGGGGGGGGCGGGTGGCTACACCTTC. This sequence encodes CASRLGGAGGYTF.

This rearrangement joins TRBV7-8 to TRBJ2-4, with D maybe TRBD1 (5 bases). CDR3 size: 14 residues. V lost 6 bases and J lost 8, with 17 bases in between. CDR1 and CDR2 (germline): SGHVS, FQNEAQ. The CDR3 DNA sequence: TGTGCCAGCAGGCGAAGAGGCAGGGCGGACATTCAGTACTTC. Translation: CASRRRGRADIQYF.

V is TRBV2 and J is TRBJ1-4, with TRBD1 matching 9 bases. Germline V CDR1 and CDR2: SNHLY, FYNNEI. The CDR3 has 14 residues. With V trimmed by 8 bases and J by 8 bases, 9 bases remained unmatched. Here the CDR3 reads CASHQQGAQEKLFF. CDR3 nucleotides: TGTGCCAGCCACCAACAGGGGGCTCAGGAAAAACTGTTTTTT. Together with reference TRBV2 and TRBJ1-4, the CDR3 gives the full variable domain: EPEVTQTPSHQVTQMGQEVILRCVPISNHLYFYWYRQILGQKVEFLVSFYNNEISEKSEIFDDQFSVERPDGSNFTLKIRSTKLEDSAMYFCASHQQGAQEKLFFGSGTQLSVL.

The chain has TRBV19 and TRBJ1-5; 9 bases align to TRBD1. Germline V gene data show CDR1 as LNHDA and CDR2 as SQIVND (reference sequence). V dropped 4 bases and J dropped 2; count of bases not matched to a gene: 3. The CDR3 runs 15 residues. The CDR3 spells CASSSDRGGNQPQHF. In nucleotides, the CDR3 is TGTGCCAGTAGTAGTGACAGGGGGGGCAATCAGCCCCAGCATTTT.